This TCR beta chain was sequenced for a study of shared clonotypes between healthy human individuals. Replicate sorted-subset PCRs were loaded with approximately 200 ng DNA, tens of thousands of T cell genomes. This table comes from immunoSEQ multiplex PCR, and its TCRdb copy is limited to in-frame clones, with some not included. The data hold 600,000 to 800,000 clones, with roughly two thirds observed a single time. The CDR3 runs 14 residues. Germline trimming cut 5 bases from V and 5 bases from J; bases unmatched to any gene: 3. Per germline, CDR1 SGHNT and CDR2 YENEEA. The sample holds a few counts of this clone.

The V call is TRBV11-3, the J call TRBJ2-2; TRBD1 aligns across 9 bases. The sequence was collected from a woman aged 25 to 39 in good health. The material sequenced was memory CD4+ T cells sorted from blood. As for subset: CD45RA-negative fraction. CDR3 in amino acids: CASSPGTGTGELFF. CDR3 nucleotides: TGTGCCAGCAGCCCCGGGACAGGGACCGGGGAGCTGTTTTTT.